Presented here are 30 T cell receptor beta chains from one specimen sequenced in a study of cytomegalovirus exposure and HLA in healthy donors. 13 Jbeta primers and 60 Vbeta primers were used for the PCR. Sequencing used immunoSEQ multiplex PCR; TCRdb keeps in-frame clones, though not all of them. This sample's table reports approximately 40,000 clones. The sample was PBMCs. All receptors come from a human donor in good health.

The chain is built from TRBV19 and TRBJ1-5; D is possibly TRBD1 (5 bases). Trimming stripped 7 bases from V and 7 bases from J, with 14 bases between. Germline CDR1 reads LNHDA; CDR2 reads SQIVND (reference sequence). This CDR3 spans 13 amino acids. CDR3: CASNQGTAQPQHF. The DNA for the CDR3 is TGTGCCAGTAATCAGGGTACGGCGCAGCCCCAGCATTTT.

This chain connects TRBV7-8 to TRBJ1-4, with a weak D call TRBD1 (5 bases). V gave up 4 bases and J gave up 10 bases, with 13 bases separating them. The CDR3 covers 13 residues. Germline-derived CDR1 and CDR2 are SGHVS and FQNEAQ. Here the CDR3 DNA reads TGTGCCAGCAGCTCGGTCGGGGGAGGAAAACTGTTTTTT. Amino acid sequence: CASSSVGGGKLFF.

The gene calls are TRBV7-3 and TRBJ2-1; 9 bases fit TRBD1. The germline CDR1 and CDR2 sequences are SGHTA and FQGTGA. V was pared by 5 bases and J by 5 bases, with 4 bases of the junction left unmatched. The CDR3 sequence is 14 residues long. The CDR3, as DNA: TGTGCCAGCAGCCAGGGACAGGGACACAATGAGCAGTTCTTC. Its protein product is CASSQGQGHNEQFF. The complete variable domain, with remaining parts taken from reference TRBV7-3 and TRBJ2-1, reads GAGVSQTPSNKVTEKGKYVELRCDPISGHTALYWYRQSLGQGPEFLIYFQGTGAADDSGLPNDRFFAVRPEGSVSTLKIQRTERGDSAVYLCASSQGQGHNEQFFGPGTRLTVL.

The chain links TRBV9 to TRBJ2-2; D might be TRBD2 (6 bases). Looked up from germline, CDR1 is SGDLS and CDR2 is YYNGEE. Trimming removed 3 bases from V and 2 bases from J, with 11 bases in between. The CDR3 spans 15 residues. As DNA, the CDR3 is TGTGCCAGCAGCGGCAGCGGGTCAAACACCGGGGAGCTGTTTTTT. The encoded protein is CASSGSGSNTGELFF. The full variable domain, in which reference TRBV9 and TRBJ2-2 provide the parts outside the CDR3, is DSGVTQTPKHLITATGQRVTLRCSPRSGDLSVYWYQQSLDQGLQFLIQYYNGEERAKGNILERFSAQQFPDLHSELNLSSLELGDSALYFCASSGSGSNTGELFFGEGSRLTVL.

The V call is TRBV30, the J call TRBJ2-7; D may be TRBD2 (6 bases). Per the germline V gene, CDR1 is GTSNPN and CDR2 is SVGIG (reference sequence). V lost 0 bases to trimming and J lost 0 bases, with 9 bases between them. CDR3 length: 14 residues. The CDR3 here is CAWSVLGSSYEQYF. The CDR3 nucleotides read TGTGCCTGGAGTGTACTCGGGAGCTCCTACGAGCAGTACTTC.

The V gene is TRBV10-3, the J gene TRBJ1-2; 9 bases fit TRBD1. Germline lookup yields CDR1 ENHRY and CDR2 SYGVKD. V was pared by 4 bases and J by 9 bases, with 9 bases of the junction left unmatched. The CDR3 contains 14 residues. This CDR3 is CAISGGQGTMSYTF. CDR3 nucleotides: TGTGCCATCAGTGGGGGACAGGGCACTATGAGCTACACCTTC.

The chain carries TRBV7-8 and TRBJ1-5; 7 nucleotides match TRBD1. The CDR3 length is 13 residues. V trimming: 4 bases; J trimming: 10 bases; junction bases outside the gene matches: 7. Germline V CDR1 and CDR2: SGHVS, FQNEAQ. Written as DNA, the CDR3 is TGTGCCAGCAGCTCGACAGGGTATAATCCCCAGCATTTT. It is translated as CASSSTGYNPQHF. The entire variable domain, with the rest obtained from reference TRBV7-8 and TRBJ1-5, is as follows: GAGVSQSPRYKVAKRGQDVALRCDPISGHVSLFWYQQALGQGPEFLTYFQNEAQLDKSGLPSDRFFAERPEGSVSTLKIQRTQQEDSAVYLCASSSTGYNPQHFGDGTRLSIL.

The V and J genes are TRBV27 and TRBJ2-7; D gene ambiguous. The ends were cut back, 6 bases at V and 4 bases at J, with 10 bases in the middle. CDR3 length: 12 amino acids. The V gene's germline CDR1 is MNHEY and CDR2 SMNVEV (reference sequence). The CDR3 region is CASSPSPYEQYF. The CDR3, as DNA: TGTGCCAGCAGCCCTTCCCCGTACGAGCAGTACTTC.

The gene calls are TRBV4-1 and TRBJ1-1, with TRBD1 matching 9 bases. With V trimmed by 4 bases and J by 3 bases, 6 bases remained unmatched. Germline loops: CDR1 MGHRA, CDR2 YSYEKL. The length of the CDR3 is 15 residues. As DNA, the CDR3 is TGCGCCAGCAGCCTAGACAGGGGGAGCGACACTGAAGCTTTCTTT. Amino acid sequence: CASSLDRGSDTEAFF.

This chain uses TRBV19 with TRBJ1-1; TRBD1 matches 7 bases. Germline-derived CDR1 and CDR2 are LNHDA and SQIVND (reference sequence). V gave up 5 bases and J gave up 3 bases; unmatched junction bases: 9. This CDR3 is 15 amino acids long. CDR3 coding DNA: TGTGCCAGTAGTCCGCCCCCGACAGGGTACACTGAAGCTTTCTTT. Translation gives CASSPPPTGYTEAFF.

About this clone itself: Other DNA variants within this sample encode the same CDR3. DNA for the CDR3: TGTGCCAGCAGCCCCACGGGGAACACTGAAGCTTTCTTT. This sequence encodes CASSPTGNTEAFF. The chain joins TRBV5-6 to TRBJ1-1; no clear D. This CDR3 has 13 amino acids. The germline V gene has CDR1 SGHDT and CDR2 YYEEEE. The ends were cut back, 4 bases at V and 1 base at J, with 8 bases in the middle.

The rearrangement uses TRBV6-1 and TRBJ2-5; the match to TRBD2 covers 9 bases. J was trimmed by 5 bases and V by 1 base; bases with no gene match: 14. The CDR3 runs to 18 residues. Germline-derived CDR1 and CDR2 are MNHNS and SASEGT. CDR3 region: CASSEGWRGGGDGETQYF. CDR3 DNA: TGTGCCAGCAGTGAAGGCTGGCGGGGGGGCGGGGACGGGGAGACCCAGTACTTC.

The V and J genes are TRBV5-1 and TRBJ1-6; a weak D match, TRBD1 (5 bases). CDR1 SGHRS and CDR2 YFSETQ come from the germline V gene. The CDR3 length is 14 residues. V was trimmed by 3 bases and J by 8 bases, leaving 12 bases between them. For the CDR3, the DNA is TGCGCCAGCAGCTCCCGCGGGGGAGATTCACCCCTCCACTTT. Residues: CASSSRGGDSPLHF.

Here the CDR3 DNA reads TGTGCCAGTAGTCCTGACAGTGACGGGAACACTGAAGCTTTCTTT. Translated: CASSPDSDGNTEAFF. The V gene is TRBV19, the J gene TRBJ1-1; D possibly corresponds to TRBD1 (5 bases). The V end was cut by 5 bases, the J end by 1 base, with 14 bases between. The CDR3 length is 15 residues. The germline gives CDR1 LNHDA, CDR2 SQIVND (reference sequence).

The chain is built from TRBV7-9 and TRBJ1-1, with D possibly matching TRBD1 (5 bases). The CDR3 is 14 amino acids. V lost 5 bases to trimming and J lost 0 bases, with 10 bases between them. CDR1 SEHNR and CDR2 FQNEAQ come from the germline V gene (reference sequence). The CDR3 DNA sequence: TGTGCCAGCAGCGACAGCCCGATGAACACTGAAGCTTTCTTT. It codes for CASSDSPMNTEAFF.

The CDR3, as DNA: TGTGCCAGCAGCTTAAAGGGGACAGGGGAGGAGCAGTACTTC. Residues: CASSLKGTGEEQYF. This rearrangement joins TRBV7-9 to TRBJ2-7; 10 bases align to TRBD1. The germline CDR1 and CDR2 sequences are SEHNR and FQNEAQ (reference sequence). V shed 2 bases, J shed 7 bases, and the junction held 5 bases outside the gene matches. The length of the CDR3 is 14 residues.

The V gene is TRBV7-9, the J gene TRBJ1-2; no definite D call. The CDR3 is made up of 14 amino acids. In germline, CDR1 is SEHNR, CDR2 FQNEAQ (reference sequence). V lost 1 base and J 1 base, leaving 7 bases between the germline ends. The CDR3: CASSLVAVNYGYTF. CDR3 nucleotides: TGTGCCAGCAGCTTAGTCGCGGTTAACTATGGCTACACCTTC.

The chain employs TRBV7-2 and TRBJ2-7; D gene unclear. The CDR3 covers 13 residues. Trimming pared 1 base from V and 9 bases from J, leaving 13 bases between. Germline lookup yields CDR1 SGHTA and CDR2 FQGNSA. In nucleotides, the CDR3 is TGTGCCAGCAGCTTAGAACAGCTCCCCCGGCAGTACTTC. Its protein is CASSLEQLPRQYF.

The V and J genes are TRBV11-2 and TRBJ1-2, with 7 positions matching TRBD1. Germline loops: CDR1 SGHAT, CDR2 FQNNGV. J was trimmed by 8 bases and V by 4 bases; bases with no gene match: 19. The CDR3 sequence is 17 residues long. The CDR3 region has the DNA TGTGCCAGCAGCTCCTTTATACTCGACAGGGAAGTGCAAGGCTACACCTTC. It translates to CASSSFILDREVQGYTF.

This chain connects TRBV2 to TRBJ1-6; 9 bases line up with TRBD1. V lost 1 base to trimming and J lost 10 bases; unmatched junction nucleotides: 8. Germline lookup yields CDR1 SNHLY and CDR2 FYNNEI. CDR3 length: 16 residues. CDR3 protein: CASSEVWGTGQSPLHF. In nucleotides, the CDR3 is TGTGCCAGCAGTGAAGTTTGGGGGACAGGGCAATCACCCCTCCACTTT. Full variable domain (outside the CDR3, taken from reference TRBV2 and TRBJ1-6): EPEVTQTPSHQVTQMGQEVILRCVPISNHLYFYWYRQILGQKVEFLVSFYNNEISEKSEIFDDQFSVERPDGSNFTLKIRSTKLEDSAMYFCASSEVWGTGQSPLHFGNGTRLTVT.

The chain links TRBV10-3 to TRBJ1-2; TRBD1 agrees at 7 bases. CDR1 and CDR2 from the germline V gene are ENHRY and SYGVKD. Trimming cost V 4 bases and J 4 bases; bases outside gene matches: 0. The CDR3 is 12 amino acids. The CDR3 is CAISGDSYGYTF. The CDR3 nucleotides are TGTGCCATCAGTGGGGACAGCTATGGCTACACCTTC.

CDR3 coding DNA: TGTGCCAGCAGCCAGGGGGTGATGAACACTGAAGCTTTCTTT. It specifies CASSQGVMNTEAFF. V and J are TRBV7-8 and TRBJ1-1; 7 bases are shared with TRBD1. After removal of 5 bases from V and 0 bases from J, the junction contained 3 bases not matched to a gene. CDR1 and CDR2 (germline): SGHVS, FQNEAQ. The CDR3 is 14 residues long.

Concerning this clone itself: This sample also contains other DNA sequences that code for the same CDR3. The gene calls are TRBV18 and TRBJ1-4; 7 positions match TRBD1. The CDR3 contains 13 residues. Trimming took 4 bases from V and 8 from J; bases not matched to a gene: 4. CDR1 is KGHSH, CDR2 LQKENI, per germline. The CDR3 sequence: CASSLGQNEKLFF. DNA of the CDR3: TGTGCCAGCTCACTGGGACAGAACGAAAAACTGTTTTTT.

V usage is TRBV5-1 and J usage is TRBJ2-5, with TRBD1 as a possible D gene (5 bases). The J call could be wrong; TRBJ2-7 is a better fit for the DNA end. Per germline, CDR1 SGHRS and CDR2 YFSETQ. CDR3 size: 15 residues. The CDR3 sequence: CASSLGGADSYEQYF. The DNA for the CDR3 is TGCGCCAGCAGCTTGGGTGGGGCAGACTCCTACGAGCAGTACTTC.

The genes are TRBV5-1 and TRBJ2-5; TRBD1 aligns across 7 bases. The germline CDR1 and CDR2 sequences are SGHRS and YFSETQ. The V segment lost 4 bases and the J segment 5 bases; nucleotides outside the gene matches: 8. CDR3 size: 14 residues. CDR3 loop: CASSPEQGWETQYF. The CDR3 bases are TGCGCCAGCAGCCCCGAACAGGGGTGGGAGACCCAGTACTTC.

The chain carries TRBV2 and TRBJ1-1; 8 nucleotides agree with TRBD1. This CDR3 is built from 14 residues. Looked up from germline, CDR1 is SNHLY and CDR2 is FYNNEI. V lost 6 bases to trimming and J lost 3 bases; unmatched junction nucleotides: 6. The CDR3 bases are TGTGCCAGCAGAGAACTGACAGGGGACACTGAAGCTTTCTTT. Translated, it gives CASRELTGDTEAFF. Full variable domain (missing parts from reference TRBV2 and TRBJ1-1): EPEVTQTPSHQVTQMGQEVILRCVPISNHLYFYWYRQILGQKVEFLVSFYNNEISEKSEIFDDQFSVERPDGSNFTLKIRSTKLEDSAMYFCASRELTGDTEAFFGQGTRLTVV.

Comments on this clone: The junction departs from germline at one end; a sequencing error may be responsible. The CDR3 here is CASSSRLAGGPENQYF. Here the CDR3 DNA reads TGTGCCAGCAGTTCCCGATTAGCGGGGGGGCCAGAGAACCAGTACTTC. The chain is built from TRBV27 and TRBJ2-5, with 11 bases lining up with TRBD2. Germline values: CDR1 MNHEY, CDR2 SMNVEV (reference sequence). The CDR3 has 16 amino acids.

The CDR3: CATSRDRFAGELFF. CDR3 sequence (DNA): TGTGCCACCAGCAGAGATCGTTTCGCCGGGGAGCTGTTTTTT. V gene TRBV15 combines with J gene TRBJ2-2, with D unclear. V shed 0 bases and J shed 6 bases, with 8 bases lying between them. The CDR3 sequence is 14 residues long. Germline values: CDR1 LNHNV, CDR2 YYDKDF (reference sequence).

This chain links TRBV7-3 with TRBJ2-1; 7 bases fit TRBD2. This CDR3 comprises 14 residues. CDR1 and CDR2 (germline): SGHTA, FQGTGA. The V segment lost 5 bases and the J segment 9 bases; nucleotides outside the gene matches: 10. The CDR3 sequence is CASSPGGSGGEQFF. The DNA of the CDR3 is TGTGCCAGCAGCCCCGGGGGGTCAGGCGGTGAGCAGTTCTTC.

On this clone itself: Other DNA sequences from this sample encode an identical CDR3 as well. V is TRBV11-2 and J is TRBJ1-2, with unresolved D. The CDR3 sequence is 13 residues long. Looked up from germline, CDR1 is SGHAT and CDR2 is FQNNGV. V shed 0 bases and J shed 8 bases, with 10 bases lying between them. The CDR3 here is CASSLDRTRGYTF. CDR3 DNA: TGTGCCAGCAGCTTAGACAGGACTAGGGGCTACACCTTC.